Shown below are 6 T cell receptor beta chains from a single sample sequenced in a study of CD8 T cells in ankylosing spondylitis. TCRdb reprocessed the 5' RACE reads via MiXCR and lists one record per CDR3 protein. The sample has roughly 180,000 distinct CDR3 sequences, just over 9.5% seen once. The specimen was blood, either unsorted or a sorted T cell fraction (not recorded which). Every receptor here comes from a female donor with ankylosing spondylitis or in good health (not recorded which).

Concerning this clonotype: Given a much more abundant clone one base away, this may be a read error. V and J are TRBV29-1 and TRBJ2-6, with D unresolved. CDR1 and CDR2 from the germline V gene are SQVTM and ANQGSEA. This CDR3 comprises 14 residues. The DNA for the CDR3 is TGCTGCGTTATATTGGGCTCTGGGGCCAACGTCCTGACTTTC. It translates to CCVILGSGANVLTF.

This clonotype occurred a few times. This chain joins TRBV7-6 and TRBJ2-7; TRBD1 matches at 8 bases. With V trimmed by 4 bases and J by 4 bases, 6 bases remained unmatched. CDR3 length: 14 amino acids. Per the germline V gene, CDR1 is SGHVS and CDR2 is FNYEAQ. The CDR3 loop is CASSSGQGAYEQYF. For the CDR3, the DNA is TGTGCCAGCAGCTCCGGACAGGGTGCGTACGAGCAGTACTTC.

This clonotype has a handful of counts. The chain joins TRBV4-1 to TRBJ1-1; D possibly corresponds to TRBD1 (6 bases). The germline V and J ends were trimmed by 0 bases and 4 bases, with 18 bases remaining between them. Germline assignment: CDR1 MGHRA and CDR2 YSYEKL. The CDR3 consists of 17 residues. Here the CDR3 reads CASSQDRVGGEGTEAFF. The CDR3, as DNA: TGCGCCAGCAGCCAAGATCGAGTGGGGGGCGAGGGCACTGAAGCTTTCTTT.

There are many counts of this clonotype. V usage is TRBV29-1 and J usage is TRBJ1-1, with D possibly being TRBD1 (5 bases). CDR3 length: 12 amino acids. The germline CDR1 and CDR2 sequences are SQVTM and ANQGSEA. Trimming shortened V by 7 bases and J by 0 bases, and 9 bases separated the two germline ends. CDR3 protein: CSGRQMNTEAFF. DNA of the CDR3: TGCAGCGGAAGACAGATGAACACTGAAGCTTTCTTT.

The CDR3 loop reads CASSTGETEAFF. Here the CDR3 DNA reads TGTGCCAGCAGTACAGGGGAGACTGAAGCTTTCTTT. The chain uses TRBV27 and TRBJ1-1; 7 bases map to TRBD1. Trimming cost V 5 bases and J 5 bases; bases outside gene matches: 2. Germline assignment: CDR1 MNHEY and CDR2 SMNVEV (reference sequence). CDR3 length: 12 amino acids.

This clonotype was seen more than once but under ten times. The CDR3 DNA reads as TGTGCCAGCGATGGGACAGGGTTCACTGAAGCTTTCTTT. This translates into CASDGTGFTEAFF. The chain joins TRBV28 to TRBJ1-1; 9 nucleotides line up with TRBD1. Germline V gene sequence: CDR1 MDHEN, CDR2 SYDVKM. The length of the CDR3 is 13 residues. Trimming cost V 8 bases and J 4 bases; bases outside gene matches: 5.